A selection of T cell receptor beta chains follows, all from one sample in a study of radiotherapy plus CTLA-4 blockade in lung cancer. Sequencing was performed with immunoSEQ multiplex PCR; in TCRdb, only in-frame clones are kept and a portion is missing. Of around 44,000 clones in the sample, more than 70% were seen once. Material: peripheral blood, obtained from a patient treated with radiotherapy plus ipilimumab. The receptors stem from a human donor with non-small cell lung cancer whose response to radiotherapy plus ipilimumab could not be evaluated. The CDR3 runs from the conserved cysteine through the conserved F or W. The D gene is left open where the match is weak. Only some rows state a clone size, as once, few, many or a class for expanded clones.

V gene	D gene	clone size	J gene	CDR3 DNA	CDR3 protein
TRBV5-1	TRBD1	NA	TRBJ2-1	TGCGCCACCGAAGCCGGGACAGGAGACCACAATGAGCAGTTCTTC	CATEAGTGDHNEQFF
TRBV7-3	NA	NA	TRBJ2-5	TGTGCCAGCAGCTTATTAGGGGGGGGGCAAGAGACCCAGTACTTC	CASSLLGGGQETQYF
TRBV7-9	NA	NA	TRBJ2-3	TGTGCCAGCAGCCCACTAGGAGATACGCAGTATTTT	CASSPLGDTQYF
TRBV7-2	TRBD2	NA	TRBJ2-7	TGTGCCAGCAGCTTAATTCGGTCGAGCGGGAGGTTCAACGAGCAGTACTTC	CASSLIRSSGRFNEQYF
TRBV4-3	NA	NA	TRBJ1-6	TGCGCCAGCAGCCAAAGGGACGGGAGCTCCTATAATTCACCCCTCCACTTT	CASSQRDGSSYNSPLHF
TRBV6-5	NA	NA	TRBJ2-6	TGTGCCAGCCGCAGGGGTTCTGGGGCCAACGTCCTGACTTTC	CASRRGSGANVLTF
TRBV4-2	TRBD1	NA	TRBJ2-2	TGTGCCAGCAGCCAACGGACAGGGACACCCGGGGAGCTGTTTTTT	CASSQRTGTPGELFF
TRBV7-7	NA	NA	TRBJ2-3	TGTGCCAGCAGCCCGAGCCCTTCTGGAGATACGCAGTATTTT	CASSPSPSGDTQYF
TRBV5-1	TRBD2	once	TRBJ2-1	TGCGCCAGCAGCTTGGCCAGCGGGACCTACAATGAGCAGTTCTTC	CASSLASGTYNEQFF
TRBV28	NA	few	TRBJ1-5	TGTGCCAGCAGTTTAGGGGGACTGAGCAATCAGCCCCAGCATTTT	CASSLGGLSNQPQHF
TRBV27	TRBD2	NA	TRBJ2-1	TGTGCCAGCAGTCGACTAGCGGGAGTCAATGAGCAGTTCTTC	CASSRLAGVNEQFF
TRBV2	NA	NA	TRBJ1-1	TGTGCCAGCAGTCTTAGTGGGGAGACTGAAGCTTTCTTT	CASSLSGETEAFF
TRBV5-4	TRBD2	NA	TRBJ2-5	TGTGCCAGCAGCTTCTCAGCGGGGGCAGAGACCCAGTACTTC	CASSFSAGAETQYF
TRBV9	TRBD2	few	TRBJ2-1	TGTGCCAGCTCCCCCGGGCGGGGACTAGAGCAGTTCTTC	CASSPGRGLEQFF
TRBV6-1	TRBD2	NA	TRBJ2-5	TGTGCCAGCAGTGAAAGGGCCTGGGGGGGTTGGGAGACCCAGTACTTC	CASSERAWGGWETQYF